Listed here are 27 T cell receptor beta chains from one sample, sequenced in a study of cytomegalovirus exposure and HLA in healthy donors. The PCR ran on 60 Vbeta and 13 Jbeta primers. Sequenced by immunoSEQ multiplex PCR; TCRdb stores in-frame clones only, minus some. The table lists approximately 300,000 clones, 70% to 90% of them singletons, with 2% to 2.5% in the top ten. Sequencing input: PBMCs. The receptors were sampled from a woman in her thirties or forties in good health and CMV-seropositive.

V usage is TRBV7-2 and J usage is TRBJ2-3, with D maybe TRBD2 (6 bases). The CDR3 loop spans 13 amino acids. The V gene lost 5 bases and the J gene lost 6 bases, with 12 bases spanning the gap. From germline, CDR1 is SGHTA and CDR2 FQGNSA. The CDR3 region has the DNA TGTGCCAGCAGCCCCGATCGGGGGGATACGCAGTATTTT. It encodes CASSPDRGDTQYF.

This clone has only a few counts. The chain is built from TRBV11-2 and TRBJ1-5, with 11 bases matching TRBD1. Unmatched junction bases numbered 5, after V lost 5 bases and J lost 2 bases. Germline lookup yields CDR1 SGHAT and CDR2 FQNNGV. This CDR3 contains 16 residues. The CDR3 reads CASSPDRGQGNQPQHF. CDR3 DNA sequence: TGTGCCAGCAGCCCGGACAGGGGGCAAGGCAATCAGCCCCAGCATTTT.

This clone appeared a few times. The rearrangement joins TRBV7-9 to TRBJ2-7, with D perhaps matching TRBD1 (5 bases). V was clipped by 4 bases and J by 6 bases, with 22 bases between them. The germline V gene encodes CDR1 SEHNR and CDR2 FQNEAQ (reference sequence). The CDR3 sequence is 16 residues long. The CDR3 sequence: CASSWAAVGPTGEQYF. As DNA, the CDR3 is TGTGCCAGCAGCTGGGCTGCGGTCGGACCCACAGGCGAGCAGTACTTC.

This clone occurred once. CDR3 loop: CASSQGGQPYTEAFF. DNA of the CDR3: TGTGCCAGCAGCCAAGGAGGGCAGCCTTACACTGAAGCTTTCTTT. The chain uses TRBV14 and TRBJ1-1; D uncertain. CDR1 and CDR2 from the germline V gene are SGHDN and FVKESK. The CDR3 is 15 residues long. With 1 base removed from V and 3 bases from J, the gap between germline ends came to 12 bases.

To note about this clone: The same CDR3 arises from other DNA sequences in this sample as well. This chain uses TRBV7-3 with TRBJ2-1, with 8 bases fitting TRBD1. V dropped 6 bases and J dropped 0; count of bases not matched to a gene: 7. The CDR3 is 16 amino acids. CDR1 is SGHTA and CDR2 is FQGTGA in the germline V gene. CDR3 bases: TGTGCCAGCAGTCTTACAGGGGGGAGCTCCTACAATGAGCAGTTCTTC. Protein product: CASSLTGGSSYNEQFF.

CDR3 protein: CASSDPTGWDKNIQYF. The CDR3 DNA sequence: TGTGCCAGCAGCGACCCGACAGGGTGGGACAAAAACATTCAGTACTTC. The rearrangement links TRBV9 to TRBJ2-4, with 7 bases that match TRBD1. The CDR3 covers 16 residues. With V trimmed by 3 bases and J by 3 bases, 9 bases remained unmatched. Germline assignment: CDR1 SGDLS and CDR2 YYNGEE. Together with reference TRBV9 and TRBJ2-4, the CDR3 gives the full variable domain: DSGVTQTPKHLITATGQRVTLRCSPRSGDLSVYWYQQSLDQGLQFLIQYYNGEERAKGNILERFSAQQFPDLHSELNLSSLELGDSALYFCASSDPTGWDKNIQYFGAGTRLSVL.

This clone was seen only a few times. The chain joins TRBV30 to TRBJ1-1; D is perhaps TRBD1 (6 bases). V gave up 0 bases and J gave up 12 bases, with 23 bases separating them. This CDR3 spans 15 amino acids. Per germline, CDR1 GTSNPN and CDR2 SVGIG (reference sequence). The CDR3 DNA sequence: TGTGCCTGGAGTGTAAAGCGGCTGCGGGGGCTGAGACCTTTCTTT. This translates into CAWSVKRLRGLRPFF.

The rearrangement joins TRBV10-3 to TRBJ1-5; maybe TRBD1 (5 bases). CDR1 and CDR2 (germline): ENHRY, SYGVKD. The V end was cut by 3 bases, the J end by 6 bases, with 12 bases between. The CDR3 sequence is 14 residues long. The CDR3 reads CAISEGGVVQPQHF. CDR3 coding DNA: TGTGCCATCAGTGAAGGAGGGGTTGTTCAGCCCCAGCATTTT.

The V call is TRBV19, the J call TRBJ2-1, with 8 bases that match TRBD2. After removal of 4 bases from V and 5 bases from J, the junction contained 7 bases not matched to a gene. The CDR3 contains 15 residues. CDR1 and CDR2 (germline): LNHDA, SQIVND (reference sequence). DNA of the CDR3: TGTGCCAGTAGTACCCGACTAGCGATCAACAATGAGCAGTTCTTC. Translating it yields CASSTRLAINNEQFF.

This clone showed up just once. This chain joins TRBV11-2 and TRBJ2-5; unclear D gene. Trimming stripped 1 base from V and 4 bases from J, with 7 bases between. From germline, CDR1 is SGHAT and CDR2 FQNNGV. The CDR3 spans 13 residues. In nucleotides, the CDR3 is TGTGCCAGCAGCTTAGGAGGAAGAGAGACCCAGTACTTC. Encoded protein: CASSLGGRETQYF.

The CDR3 nucleotides read TGTGCCAGCAGACCTACCACAGGGGGCGGGGATGAAAAACTGTTTTTT. It encodes CASRPTTGGGDEKLFF. The chain recombines TRBV28 with TRBJ1-4, with 9 bases fitting TRBD1. V lost 6 bases and J lost 6; bases outside the gene matches: 11. Germline assignment: CDR1 MDHEN and CDR2 SYDVKM. This CDR3 region has 16 residues.

J is TRBJ1-2 and V is TRBV2, with TRBD1 matching over 7 bases. Germline V gene lookup returns CDR1 SNHLY and CDR2 FYNNEI. With V trimmed by 6 bases and J by 5 bases, 6 bases remained unmatched. CDR3 length: 13 amino acids. As DNA, the CDR3 is TGTGCCAGCAGGGGGGACAGAAGGTATGGCTACACCTTC. This encodes CASRGDRRYGYTF.

This clone was detected once. The V call is TRBV7-9, the J call TRBJ2-1, with TRBD2 matching over 12 bases. V shed 4 bases and J 10 bases; nucleotides not matched to a gene: 2. Germline values: CDR1 SEHNR, CDR2 FQNEAQ (reference sequence). This CDR3 comprises 13 residues. In DNA form, the CDR3 reads TGTGCCAGCAGCTCCGGGACTAGCGGGGAGCAGTTCTTC. Protein product: CASSSGTSGEQFF. Together with reference TRBV7-9 and TRBJ2-1, the CDR3 gives the full variable domain: DTGVSQNPRHKITKRGQNVTFRCDPISEHNRLYWYRQTLGQGPEFLTYFQNEAQLEKSRLLSDRFSAERPKGSFSTLEIQRTEQGDSAMYLCASSSGTSGEQFFGPGTRLTVL.

The rearrangement links TRBV4-3 to TRBJ1-5; TRBD1 matches at 10 bases. V shed 5 bases and J 7 bases; nucleotides not matched to a gene: 8. CDR1 is LGHNA and CDR2 is YSLEER in the germline V gene. The CDR3 is 15 residues long. CDR3 in amino acids: CASSAGTGVGQPQHF. In DNA form, the CDR3 reads TGCGCCAGCAGCGCAGGGACAGGGGTAGGGCAGCCCCAGCATTTT.

The rearrangement joins TRBV28 to TRBJ1-2, with D tentatively TRBD1 (5 bases). The CDR3 consists of 13 residues. V was trimmed by 1 base and J by 7 bases, leaving 10 bases between them. Germline CDR1 reads MDHEN; CDR2 reads SYDVKM. The CDR3 protein is CASSLLGGGGYTF. The CDR3, as DNA: TGTGCCAGCAGTTTATTGGGGGGGGGTGGCTACACCTTC.

V and J are TRBV28 and TRBJ1-1, with unresolved D. The CDR3 covers 14 residues. Per germline, CDR1 MDHEN and CDR2 SYDVKM. Deletions cut 5 bases from V and 1 base from J, with 11 bases between. CDR3 protein: CASSEAVRNTEAFF. CDR3 bases: TGTGCCAGCAGTGAGGCGGTTCGGAACACTGAAGCTTTCTTT.

This chain connects TRBV5-4 to TRBJ2-3; 11 nucleotides line up with TRBD2. The CDR3 totals 16 residues. Trimming took 5 bases from V and 8 from J; bases not matched to a gene: 13. Germline V gives CDR1 SGHNT, CDR2 YYREEE (reference sequence). CDR3: CASSTGTSGPWGTQYF. As DNA, the CDR3 is TGTGCCAGCAGTACCGGGACTAGCGGACCATGGGGTACGCAGTATTTT.

The V call is TRBV28, the J call TRBJ2-1; 7 nucleotides match TRBD2. The germline V gene encodes CDR1 MDHEN and CDR2 SYDVKM. V trimming: 7 bases; J trimming: 10 bases; junction bases outside the gene matches: 10. The CDR3 is made up of 13 amino acids. The CDR3, as DNA: TGTGCCAGCACCCGAGCGGAGCGGGACGAGCAGTTCTTC. It translates to CASTRAERDEQFF. Variable domain in full (rest from reference TRBV28 and TRBJ2-1): DVKVTQSSRYLVKRTGEKVFLECVQDMDHENMFWYRQDPGLGLRLIYFSYDVKMKEKGDIPEGYSVSREKKERFSLILESASTNQTSMYLCASTRAERDEQFFGPGTRLTVL.

CDR3 DNA sequence: TGTGCCAGCAGCCAAGGGTCCGACAGTGGCAATGAGCAGTTCTTC. Protein: CASSQGSDSGNEQFF. The V gene is TRBV4-2, the J gene TRBJ2-1; D might be TRBD1 (5 bases). Trimming cost V 1 base and J 6 bases, with 13 bases left between them. The germline V gene encodes CDR1 LGHNA and CDR2 YNFKEQ. The CDR3 runs to 15 residues.

This chain joins TRBV5-1 and TRBJ2-7; 8 bases fit TRBD2. Germline lookup yields CDR1 SGHRS and CDR2 YFSETQ. V was pared by 4 bases and J by 4 bases, with 4 bases of the junction left unmatched. This CDR3 has 13 amino acids. CDR3 residues: CASSQGLDYEQYF. As DNA, the CDR3 is TGCGCCAGCAGCCAGGGACTAGATTACGAGCAGTACTTC.

The chain uses TRBV6-5 and TRBJ1-2, with 8 positions matching TRBD1. The J segment lost 5 bases and the V segment lost 2 bases, leaving 4 bases of the junction unmatched. Germline CDR1 and CDR2: MNHEY and SVGAGI. The CDR3 spans 14 residues. The CDR3 nucleotides are TGTGCCAGCAGTTACGGGACAGGACTATATGGCTACACCTTC. Translated: CASSYGTGLYGYTF.

The V call is TRBV30, the J call TRBJ2-3; D not certain. Trimming left V 0 bases short and J 4 bases short, with 14 bases between. This CDR3 has 15 residues. Germline V gives CDR1 GTSNPN, CDR2 SVGIG (reference sequence). CDR3 bases: TGTGCCTGGAGTGTCGCTCCATTGGCCGCAGATACGCAGTATTTT. Translation: CAWSVAPLAADTQYF.

This clone was observed a single time. The CDR3 spells CASTLGGTRSYGYTF. In DNA, the CDR3 is TGTGCCAGTACCCTAGGGGGAACCCGATCATATGGCTACACCTTC. The chain is built from TRBV19 and TRBJ1-2, with D maybe TRBD1 (6 bases). The CDR3 length is 15 residues. Germline values: CDR1 LNHDA, CDR2 SQIVND (reference sequence). The V gene lost 7 bases and the J gene lost 5 bases, with 20 bases spanning the gap.

The V gene is TRBV19, the J gene TRBJ1-1, with 7 bases that match TRBD1. The germline gives CDR1 LNHDA, CDR2 SQIVND (reference sequence). The CDR3 is made up of 13 amino acids. V trimming: 0 bases; J trimming: 11 bases; junction bases outside the gene matches: 6. The CDR3 nucleotides are TGTGCCAGTAGTATAGAAGGCCCACAGGGGGCTTTCTTT. Translation gives CASSIEGPQGAFF.

Worth noting for this clone: Other nucleotide sequences in the sample specify the same CDR3. V is TRBV28 and J is TRBJ1-2; D possibly corresponds to TRBD1 (5 bases). The CDR3 has 13 amino acids. Germline-derived CDR1 and CDR2 are MDHEN and SYDVKM. Trimming shortened V by 7 bases and J by 2 bases, and 11 bases separated the two germline ends. In DNA form, the CDR3 reads TGTGCCAGCACCCCCGGGGGGAACTATGGCTACACCTTC. The encoded protein is CASTPGGNYGYTF.

The chain joins TRBV5-1 to TRBJ2-7, with D possibly being TRBD2 (6 bases). Germline-derived CDR1 and CDR2 are SGHRS and YFSETQ. There are 17 residues in the CDR3. V lost 4 bases, J lost 4 bases, and 24 bases lay in between. The CDR3 is CASSPYVASGAAYEQYF. CDR3 nucleotide sequence: TGCGCCAGCAGCCCCTATGTGGCCTCGGGAGCAGCTTACGAGCAGTACTTC.

This chain joins TRBV19 and TRBJ1-1, with D possibly TRBD1 on 6 matching bases. This CDR3 spans 13 amino acids. Germline CDR1 reads LNHDA; CDR2 reads SQIVND (reference sequence). Trimming took 6 bases from V and 3 from J, leaving 11 bases between them. CDR3 DNA sequence: TGTGCCAGTAGCCGACGGACAGACACTGAAGCTTTCTTT. This translates into CASSRRTDTEAFF.